The clone carrying this T cell receptor beta chain was seen a handful of times. Its antigen is currently unknown. The study isolated at least 7 million PBMCs from each sample. There were at least 5.5 micrograms of total RNA extracted from every sample. The data were taken from a study of blood T cells in healthy people across ages. Broader study findings: Total diversity from one million sequenced T cells was likely underestimated. Strong correlation linked observed beta diversity and percent naive T cells.

The use of a sample-barcoded 5' primer and a J-beta primer mix characterized a second PCR of 7 to 11 cycles. Each CDR3 protein gets one entry after TCRdb re-called the 5' RACE reads with MiXCR. In the table there are about 1.7 million distinct CDR3 sequences, roughly 30% of which are singletons. Losses at the gene ends were 0 bases for V and 4 bases for J; bases not matched to a gene: 8. In germline, CDR1 is GTSNPN, CDR2 SVGIG (reference sequence). This CDR3 is 15 amino acids long. This clonotype was obtained from a woman in her twenties or thirties in good health. The source material was blood. The gene calls are TRBV30 and TRBJ1-2, with 7 positions matching TRBD1. The CDR3 nucleotides are TGTGCCTGGAGTGTCTCGACAGGGATTCGCTATGGCTACACCTTC. Its translation: CAWSVSTGIRYGYTF.